The entry that follows covers one TCR beta chain sequence. Its antigen remains unknown. The sample is drawn from a study of post-analysis software for immune sequencing data. Study details: Patients with relapsing-remitting, secondary progressive and progressive-relapsing multiple sclerosis courses were all represented.

Prepared libraries of TCR beta cDNA carried unique molecular identifiers. TCRdb re-derived calls from the PCR reads in MiXCR, one entry per CDR3 protein. The sample contains about 810,000 distinct CDR3 sequences, 53% of which appear only once. This CDR3 contains 21 residues. Germline loops: CDR1 MNHEY, CDR2 SMNVEV (reference sequence). The junction had 18 bases not matched to a gene; V was cut back by 5 bases and J by 0 bases. Points from the study as a whole: Compared with controls, patients had more of about 5 TRBV segments, including TRBV5-6, TRBV5-1 and TRBV20-1.

Sequenced sample: blood. V gene TRBV27 combines with J gene TRBJ1-6; 8 bases line up with TRBD1. This TCR was recovered from a girl aged 10-17 years with multiple sclerosis. The CDR3 loop is CASSLRTTWTGTSSYNSPLHF. CDR3 bases: TGTGCCAGCAGTCTAAGAACCACTTGGACAGGGACAAGCTCCTATAATTCACCCCTCCACTTT.